This T cell receptor beta chain was recovered during a study of blood T cell repertoires in COVID-19. On the study more broadly: COVID-19 samples, acute and convalescent, were from the United States, Italy and Spain. T cells, B-cell-depleted T cells, or PBMCs provided the cDNA or gDNA that served as material.

The CDR3 length is 12 residues. Trimming took 5 bases from V and 9 from J, leaving 14 bases between them. Germline loops: CDR1 SGHDT, CDR2 YYEEEE. In the authors' workflow: Estimation of nucleated cell counts relied on the amplification of reference gene primers. Using immunoSEQ multiplex PCR, the repertoire was profiled, and TCRdb retains in-frame clones only, with some absent. V and J calls and clone size are as listed in that table; D and trimming were resolved from the DNA. The sample yields 200,000 to 250,000 clones, roughly 90% seen once. This chain links TRBV5-6 with TRBJ2-5; possibly TRBD2 for D (5 bases). The receptor was derived from a middle-aged woman with acute or convalescent COVID-19. The sequencing sample was made of peripheral blood. Here the CDR3 DNA reads TGTGCCAGCAGTCTGACCCGGAGGTCCCAGTACTTC. Amino acid sequence: CASSLTRRSQYF.